The 9 T cell receptor beta chains below were found in one sample sequenced in a study of CD8 T cells in ankylosing spondylitis. MiXCR was run by TCRdb on the 5' RACE reads, yielding one entry per CDR3 protein. Of approximately 250,000 distinct CDR3 sequences in the sample, roughly a third were seen once. The sequenced sample consisted of blood, either unsorted or a sorted T cell fraction (not recorded which). Receptors originate from a male donor with ankylosing spondylitis or in good health (not recorded which).

This chain uses TRBV10-1 with TRBJ2-7, with 13 bases that match TRBD2. The ends lost 10 bases at V and 0 bases at J; junction bases unmatched: 9. The CDR3 contains 16 residues. Germline V gene sequence: CDR1 WNHNN, CDR2 SYGVQD (reference sequence). The CDR3 nucleotides are TGCGCCAACCAGGGGACTAGCGGGAATAGCTCCTACGAGCAGTACTTC. It encodes CANQGTSGNSSYEQYF.

This clonotype has just a few counts. CDR3 in amino acids: CSGGLTDTQYF. For the CDR3, the DNA is TGCAGCGGGGGGCTGACAGATACGCAGTATTTT. The chain links TRBV20-1 to TRBJ2-3; D might be TRBD2 (7 bases). Germline-derived CDR1 and CDR2 are DFQATT and SNEGSKA (reference sequence). This CDR3 is built from 11 residues.

This clonotype has just a few counts. V is TRBV6-1 and J is TRBJ1-4; D ambiguous. The CDR3 has 14 amino acids. CDR1 MNHNS and CDR2 SASEGT come from the germline V gene. The V gene lost 8 bases and the J gene lost 8 bases, with 18 bases spanning the gap. The chain's CDR3 is CASHSGRDVEKLFF. The CDR3 nucleotides read TGTGCCAGCCACAGCGGGAGGGATGTCGAAAAACTGTTTTTT.

The V and J genes are TRBV24-1 and TRBJ1-5; no clear D gene. The germline CDR1 and CDR2 sequences are KGHDR and SFDVKD. This CDR3 comprises 14 residues. The V and J ends lost 0 bases and 1 base respectively, with 3 bases between them. The CDR3 spells CATSDLESNQPQHF. The DNA of the CDR3 is TGTGCCACCAGTGATTTGGAAAGCAATCAGCCCCAGCATTTT.

This clonotype was picked up many times. The chain recombines TRBV20-1 with TRBJ2-1; weak D call: TRBD2 (6 bases). CDR3 size: 14 residues. The germline V gene encodes CDR1 DFQATT and CDR2 SNEGSKA (reference sequence). V gave up 3 bases and J gave up 3 bases, with 12 bases separating them. The CDR3 sequence is CSARARDFYNEQFF. CDR3 bases: TGCAGTGCTAGGGCCAGGGACTTCTACAATGAGCAGTTCTTC.

The J gene is TRBJ1-2, the V gene TRBV6-1; tentative D call: TRBD1 (6 bases). The CDR3 contains 13 residues. Deletions cut 8 bases from V and 10 bases from J, with 20 bases between. The germline gives CDR1 MNHNS, CDR2 SASEGT. The CDR3 sequence: CASGSGDRQDYTF. For the CDR3, the DNA is TGTGCCAGCGGCTCAGGGGACCGTCAGGACTACACCTTC.

This clonotype has a handful of counts. The DNA of the CDR3 is TGCAGTGCTTATCTCGATGGGCAGCCCCAGCATTTT. Amino acid sequence: CSAYLDGQPQHF. The chain has TRBV20-1 and TRBJ1-5; D not resolved. Germline CDR1 reads DFQATT; CDR2 reads SNEGSKA (reference sequence). Trimming took off 5 bases at V and 7 bases at J, with 12 bases between the two ends. CDR3 size: 12 residues.

The table lists this clonotype with a few counts. This chain connects TRBV20-1 to TRBJ1-2; D remains ambiguous. This CDR3 has 13 amino acids. Germline-derived CDR1 and CDR2 are DFQATT and SNEGSKA (reference sequence). V shed 0 bases and J shed 5 bases, with 10 bases lying between them. CDR3 residues: CSARDHKEYGYTF. The CDR3 DNA reads TGCAGTGCTAGAGACCACAAGGAATATGGCTACACCTTC.

Only a few counts were recorded for this clonotype. CDR3 amino acids: CASSLQLAGPQETQYF. DNA of the CDR3: TGTGCCAGCAGCCTCCAACTAGCGGGGCCTCAAGAGACCCAGTACTTC. The rearrangement joins TRBV6-2 or TRBV6-3 to TRBJ2-5; TRBD2 matches at 10 bases. In germline, CDR1 is MNHEY, CDR2 SVGEGT. V trimming: 6 bases; J trimming: 2 bases; junction bases outside the gene matches: 9. This CDR3 contains 16 residues.